There are many counts of the clone carrying this T cell receptor beta chain. Its target is not known. There are 18 residues in the CDR3. Per the germline V gene, CDR1 is SGHAT and CDR2 is FQNNGV. Trimming removed 1 base at V and 3 bases at J, with 21 bases between. This record belongs to a study of T cells after yellow fever vaccination. Whole-study results and caveats: Weaker overall was a secondary response that nonetheless peaked faster, on day 5 versus 15.

MiXCR, run by TCRdb on the 5' RACE reads, gives a single entry per CDR3 protein. The table records fewer than 400,000 distinct CDR3 sequences, approximately 5.7% of them present only once. The sequence derives from a man aged 25-45 years who received the YFV17D yellow fever vaccine. The chain has TRBV11-2 and TRBJ1-1; possibly TRBD1 for D (5 bases). The material was PBMCs, obtained 5 days after the yellow fever booster vaccination. This CDR3 is CASSLVQGSSGRDTEAFF. CDR3 nucleotide sequence: TGTGCCAGCAGCTTAGTTCAGGGAAGTTCCGGTAGGGACACTGAAGCTTTCTTT.